Below, 13 T cell receptor beta chains from the same sample are listed, as sequenced in a study of cytomegalovirus exposure and HLA in healthy donors. Primers for the PCR totalled 60 Vbeta and 13 Jbeta. Repertoires were generated with immunoSEQ multiplex PCR, while TCRdb's copy carries only in-frame clones and drops some. This table has about 160,000 clones, around 81% appearing once. Sequenced: PBMCs. The receptors here all came from a middle-aged woman in good health and CMV-seronegative.

The J gene is TRBJ1-1, the V gene TRBV30; D gene unclear. The CDR3 has 13 amino acids. V lost 2 bases to trimming and J lost 2 bases, with 9 bases between them. Germline V CDR1 and CDR2: GTSNPN, SVGIG (reference sequence). The CDR3 loop reads CAWSSEANTEAFF. Written as DNA, the CDR3 is TGTGCCTGGAGTTCTGAGGCAAACACTGAAGCTTTCTTT. The full variable domain, rest sourced from reference TRBV30 and TRBJ1-1, is SQTIHQWPATLVQPVGSPLSLECTVEGTSNPNLYWYRQAAGRGLQLLFYSVGIGQISSEVPQNLSASRPQDRQFILSSKKLLLSDSGFYLCAWSSEANTEAFFGQGTRLTVV.

This clone was counted a single time. The chain employs TRBV11-3 and TRBJ2-7; 8 bases map to TRBD1. The CDR3 runs 16 residues. After removal of 5 bases from V and 3 bases from J, the junction contained 12 bases not matched to a gene. The V gene's germline CDR1 is SGHNT and CDR2 YENEEA. The CDR3 loop reads CASSTRTGPFLYEQYF. The CDR3 region has the DNA TGTGCCAGCAGCACGCGGACAGGGCCTTTCCTCTACGAGCAGTACTTC.

The chain combines TRBV23-1 with TRBJ2-7; 8 bases map to TRBD2. TRBV23-1 counts as an open reading frame of uncertain function. There are 17 residues in the CDR3. Trimming removed 3 bases from V and 0 bases from J; junction bases left unmatched: 10. In DNA, the CDR3 is TGCGCCAGCAGTCATCCAGCGGGGGCCTCCGACTCCTACGAGCAGTACTTC. This codes for CASSHPAGASDSYEQYF.

Only a few counts were recorded for this clone. The same CDR3 also results from other DNA sequences found in this sample. The chain joins TRBV28 to TRBJ1-1; TRBD1 aligns across 8 bases. Germline V CDR1 and CDR2: MDHEN, SYDVKM. The CDR3 has 14 amino acids. V gave up 2 bases and J gave up 7 bases; unmatched junction bases: 6. The CDR3 sequence: CASSLGQGKGEAFF. In DNA form, the CDR3 reads TGTGCCAGCAGTTTAGGACAGGGAAAGGGTGAAGCTTTCTTT.

The chain combines TRBV29-1 with TRBJ1-1, with D tentatively TRBD1 (6 bases). Trimming pared 5 bases from V and 4 bases from J, leaving 17 bases between. Germline V gene data show CDR1 as SQVTM and CDR2 as ANQGSEA. The CDR3 is 14 amino acids. The CDR3 bases are TGCAGCGTTACCCGAGGGGGGGTGGGCACTGAAGCTTTCTTT. Encoded protein: CSVTRGGVGTEAFF.

The chain couples TRBV30 to TRBJ1-2; the D gene is possibly TRBD1 (6 bases). From germline, CDR1 is GTSNPN and CDR2 SVGIG (reference sequence). Trimming took off 5 bases at V and 8 bases at J, with 24 bases between the two ends. The CDR3 is 15 residues long. DNA of the CDR3: TGTGCCTGGCGCCAGGGGATAGGGGGGGCGGGGGGCTACACCTTC. Translating gives CAWRQGIGGAGGYTF.

This sequence joins TRBV18 and TRBJ1-1, with a tentative D call TRBD1 (5 bases). This CDR3 contains 14 residues. Looked up from germline, CDR1 is KGHSH and CDR2 is LQKENI. V was clipped by 2 bases and J by 6 bases, with 13 bases between them. CDR3 sequence reads: CASSPLGRDAEAFF. CDR3 nucleotides: TGTGCCAGCTCACCATTGGGGCGGGACGCTGAAGCTTTCTTT.

This chain links TRBV18 with TRBJ2-1; 8 bases are shared with TRBD1. Trimming at V came to 3 bases and at J to 10 bases, leaving 14 bases not matched to a gene. The CDR3 has 16 amino acids. The germline gives CDR1 KGHSH, CDR2 LQKENI. Here the CDR3 DNA reads TGTGCCAGCTCACCGCCAGGGGGCGCCGAGAACAGGGAGCAGTTCTTC. It translates to CASSPPGGAENREQFF.

This chain links TRBV5-1 with TRBJ1-2; D not resolved. Trimming pared 0 bases from V and 6 bases from J, leaving 9 bases between. Germline V lookup: CDR1 SGHRS, CDR2 YFSETQ. CDR3 size: 13 residues. CDR3: CASSLGSGDGYTF. In DNA form, the CDR3 reads TGCGCCAGCAGCTTGGGATCCGGGGATGGCTACACCTTC.

The chain couples TRBV5-1 to TRBJ2-7, with D possibly matching TRBD2 (6 bases). This CDR3 is 15 amino acids long. V shed 5 bases and J shed 3 bases, with 18 bases lying between them. Germline V gene sequence: CDR1 SGHRS, CDR2 YFSETQ. Here the CDR3 reads CASRPAGTSLYEQYF. In DNA, the CDR3 is TGCGCCAGCAGACCAGCCGGCACTAGCCTCTACGAGCAGTACTTC.

The rearrangement uses TRBV7-9 and TRBJ1-1, with TRBD1 identical over 7 bases. After removal of 2 bases from V and 7 bases from J, the junction contained 7 bases not matched to a gene. The CDR3 is 14 amino acids. Germline CDR1 SEHNR, CDR2 FQNEAQ (reference sequence). The CDR3 sequence: CASSLPGGGSEAFF. The CDR3 DNA follows: TGTGCCAGCAGCTTACCAGGGGGTGGAAGTGAAGCTTTCTTT.

The rearrangement joins TRBV27 to TRBJ2-5; 7 bases match TRBD2. Trimming took 7 bases from V and 2 from J; bases not matched to a gene: 10. The CDR3 runs to 15 residues. Per germline, CDR1 MNHEY and CDR2 SMNVEV (reference sequence). In DNA, the CDR3 is TGTGCCAGCAAGAGGTCGGGACTAAGTCAAGAGACCCAGTACTTC. Protein product: CASKRSGLSQETQYF.

The chain has TRBV11-3 and TRBJ2-3; 10 bases are shared with TRBD2. The V gene's germline CDR1 is SGHNT and CDR2 YENEEA. This CDR3 spans 15 amino acids. V trimming: 5 bases; J trimming: 4 bases; junction bases outside the gene matches: 6. CDR3: CASSASGSGADTQYF. The CDR3 DNA is TGTGCCAGCAGCGCTAGCGGGAGTGGGGCAGATACGCAGTATTTT. Supplemented by reference TRBV11-3 and TRBJ2-3, the full variable domain reads EAGVVQSPRYKIIEKKQPVAFWCNPISGHNTLYWYLQNLGQGPELLIRYENEEAVDDSQLPKDRFSAERLKGVDSTLKIQPAELGDSAVYLCASSASGSGADTQYFGPGTRLTVL.